The 21 T cell receptor beta chains listed next were all sequenced from one sample in a study of blood T cell repertoires in COVID-19. This table comes from immunoSEQ multiplex PCR, and its TCRdb copy is limited to in-frame clones, with some not included. The data show under 350,000 clones, approximately 86% seen once. The sequenced sample consisted of PBMCs or T cells enriched from blood (not recorded which). These receptors were taken from a woman in her 40s with acute COVID-19.

As to this clone: The sample carries other DNA sequences with the same CDR3. The chain couples TRBV5-4 to TRBJ2-1, with D perhaps TRBD2 (5 bases). The V end lost 2 bases, the J end lost 5 bases, and 11 bases lay between the germline ends. The V gene's germline CDR1 is SGHNT and CDR2 YYREEE (reference sequence). The CDR3 extends over 14 amino acids. Here the CDR3 DNA reads TGTGCCAGCAGCTTTGGACTCTACAACAATGAGCAGTTCTTC. Protein: CASSFGLYNNEQFF.

The chain is built from TRBV6-2 or TRBV6-3 and TRBJ2-3; 10 bases are shared with TRBD1. The trim removed 4 bases at V and 6 bases at J, leaving 16 bases unmatched. CDR1 is MNHEY and CDR2 is SVGEGT in the germline V gene. The CDR3 consists of 18 residues. The CDR3 loop reads CASSFDKSRDRGGDTQYF. DNA of the CDR3: TGTGCCAGCAGTTTCGACAAGTCCCGGGACAGGGGTGGCGATACGCAGTATTTT.

This chain uses TRBV2 with TRBJ1-1; 10 nucleotides line up with TRBD1. The V segment lost 8 bases and the J segment 0 bases; nucleotides outside the gene matches: 12. From germline, CDR1 is SNHLY and CDR2 FYNNEI. The CDR3 runs to 17 residues. For the CDR3, the DNA is TGTGCCAGCTGCCACCGGGACAGGGGTTGGATGAACACTGAAGCTTTCTTT. Translated, it gives CASCHRDRGWMNTEAFF. The entire variable domain, with the rest obtained from reference TRBV2 and TRBJ1-1, is as follows: EPEVTQTPSHQVTQMGQEVILRCVPISNHLYFYWYRQILGQKVEFLVSFYNNEISEKSEIFDDQFSVERPDGSNFTLKIRSTKLEDSAMYFCASCHRDRGWMNTEAFFGQGTRLTVV.

In its sample, this clone was seen once. This chain joins TRBV6-5 and TRBJ2-7, with 8 bases that match TRBD1. The CDR3 length is 14 residues. The J segment lost 2 bases and the V segment lost 2 bases, leaving 2 bases of the junction unmatched. Per the germline V gene, CDR1 is MNHEY and CDR2 is SVGAGI. As DNA, the CDR3 is TGTGCCAGCAGTTACGGACAGGGAGCCTACGAGCAGTACTTC. This encodes CASSYGQGAYEQYF.

V and J are TRBV28 and TRBJ1-2; tentatively, D is TRBD1 (5 bases). CDR1 is MDHEN and CDR2 is SYDVKM in the germline V gene. This CDR3 has 16 residues. The V gene lost 5 bases and the J gene lost 5 bases, with 21 bases spanning the gap. CDR3 residues: CASSPGQGSYWYGYTF. Written as DNA, the CDR3 is TGTGCCAGCAGTCCCGGACAAGGATCCTATTGGTATGGCTACACCTTC.

This chain connects TRBV18 to TRBJ2-1, with D perhaps matching TRBD2 (5 bases). The CDR3 contains 15 residues. Trimming removed 4 bases from V and 9 bases from J, with 19 bases in between. Looked up from germline, CDR1 is KGHSH and CDR2 is LQKENI. CDR3 protein: CASSLTRTEGSEQFF. The CDR3 coding sequence is TGTGCCAGCTCACTAACTAGGACGGAAGGCAGTGAGCAGTTCTTC.

This rearrangement joins TRBV28 to TRBJ1-5; 9 nucleotides agree with TRBD1. V shed 9 bases and J 8 bases; nucleotides not matched to a gene: 8. Germline V gene lookup returns CDR1 MDHEN and CDR2 SYDVKM. The CDR3 length is 13 residues. The CDR3 DNA follows: TGTGCCAGTTGGGACAGGGCTATGAAGCCCCAGCATTTT. Translating it yields CASWDRAMKPQHF.

The CDR3 protein is CASSPLGGASGSPLHF. In DNA form, the CDR3 reads TGTGCCAGCAGCCCCTTAGGGGGGGCTAGCGGCTCACCCCTCCACTTT. This chain connects TRBV5-5 to TRBJ1-6; D might be TRBD1 (6 bases). Germline CDR1 reads SGHKS; CDR2 reads YYEKEE (reference sequence). V was cut by 4 bases and J by 10 bases, with 21 bases left in between. This CDR3 has 16 amino acids.

The rearrangement joins TRBV4-2 to TRBJ1-3, with 7 bases fitting TRBD1. Germline V gene sequence: CDR1 LGHNA, CDR2 YNFKEQ. The CDR3 is 15 residues long. Unmatched junction bases numbered 5, after V lost 4 bases and J lost 2 bases. CDR3 DNA sequence: TGTGCCAGCAGCCGGTCAGGGGGTCCTGGAAACACCATATATTTT. This translates into CASSRSGGPGNTIYF.

The chain links TRBV5-4 to TRBJ2-3; the match to TRBD1 covers 9 bases. Germline trimming cut 2 bases from V and 3 bases from J; bases unmatched to any gene: 4. Germline CDR1 reads SGHNT; CDR2 reads YYREEE (reference sequence). The CDR3 extends over 15 amino acids. This chain's CDR3 is CASSFPGQGTDTQYF. In DNA form, the CDR3 reads TGTGCCAGCAGCTTCCCGGGACAGGGTACAGATACGCAGTATTTT.

The chain is built from TRBV7-9 and TRBJ2-4; 14 nucleotides match TRBD2. The CDR3 contains 17 residues. V was clipped by 7 bases and J by 0 bases; unmatched bases: 5. Germline CDR1 reads SEHNR; CDR2 reads FQNEAQ (reference sequence). The CDR3 sequence is CASIGTSGRLAKNIQYF. CDR3 DNA: TGTGCCAGCATCGGGACTAGCGGGAGATTAGCCAAAAACATTCAGTACTTC.

The chain links TRBV7-8 to TRBJ2-5; 9 bases are shared with TRBD1. The CDR3 is 14 residues long. CDR1 is SGHVS, CDR2 FQNEAQ, per germline. With 4 bases clipped from V and 5 bases from J, the junction kept 5 bases outside the gene matches. The chain's CDR3 is CASSWGQGRETQYF. DNA for the CDR3: TGTGCCAGCAGCTGGGGACAGGGCAGGGAGACCCAGTACTTC.

This sequence joins TRBV29-1 and TRBJ1-4, with D possibly matching TRBD1 (5 bases). Germline V gene data show CDR1 as SQVTM and CDR2 as ANQGSEA. CDR3 length equals 13 residues. V lost 6 bases and J 0 bases, leaving 8 bases between the germline ends. CDR3 loop: CSVRGATNEKLFF. In DNA, the CDR3 is TGCAGCGTCCGGGGGGCAACTAATGAAAAACTGTTTTTT. The full variable domain, with the rest looked up from reference TRBV29-1 and TRBJ1-4, is SAVISQKPSRDICQRGTSLTIQCQVDSQVTMMFWYRQQPGQSLTLIATANQGSEATYESGFVIDKFPISRPNLTFSTLTVSNMSPEDSSIYLCSVRGATNEKLFFGSGTQLSVL.

This clone was picked up a small number of times. The rearrangement uses TRBV4-3 and TRBJ2-5, with TRBD2 matching 7 bases. This CDR3 spans 16 amino acids. V trimming: 0 bases; J trimming: 4 bases; junction bases outside the gene matches: 8. Germline assignment: CDR1 LGHNA and CDR2 YSLEER. CDR3 in DNA: TGCGCCAGCAGCCAAGATTTTGGGGAGGGCCTAGAGACCCAGTACTTC. As protein: CASSQDFGEGLETQYF.

The rearrangement links TRBV13 to TRBJ2-5; 12 bases align to TRBD2. J was trimmed by 5 bases and V by 6 bases; bases with no gene match: 4. The CDR3 contains 14 residues. Germline values: CDR1 PRHDT, CDR2 FYEKMQ (reference sequence). The DNA of the CDR3 is TGTGCCAGCAGTTCTAGCGGGGGGGTGGAGACCCAGTACTTC. Its protein is CASSSSGGVETQYF.

CDR3: CASRIQGNYGYTF. The CDR3 bases are TGTGCCAGCAGGATACAGGGTAACTATGGCTACACCTTC. V is TRBV5-4 and J is TRBJ1-2; D perhaps matches TRBD1 (6 bases). Looked up from germline, CDR1 is SGHNT and CDR2 is YYREEE (reference sequence). This CDR3 is built from 13 residues. V was trimmed by 5 bases and J by 1 base, leaving 9 bases between them.

A few counts support this clone. The rearrangement links TRBV7-9 to TRBJ1-6; D is perhaps TRBD1 (5 bases). The V end was cut by 4 bases, the J end by 7 bases, with 11 bases between. Per the germline V gene, CDR1 is SEHNR and CDR2 is FQNEAQ (reference sequence). The CDR3 has 14 amino acids. Here the CDR3 DNA reads TGTGCCAGCAGCTGGACACTGGGAAATTCACCCCTCCACTTT. Residues: CASSWTLGNSPLHF.

The V gene is TRBV7-2, the J gene TRBJ2-1; the D is unclear. Trimming took off 6 bases at V and 3 bases at J, with 12 bases between the two ends. Germline V gene sequence: CDR1 SGHTA, CDR2 FQGNSA. CDR3 length: 14 amino acids. CDR3 sequence (DNA): TGTGCCAGCAGTCCATACTCCCTCTACAATGAGCAGTTCTTC. Its protein product is CASSPYSLYNEQFF.

In this sample, this clone turned up a few times. The CDR3 sequence is CASRGQGDQPQHF. CDR3 coding DNA: TGTGCCAGCAGAGGACAGGGGGACCAGCCCCAGCATTTT. The chain employs TRBV12-3 or TRBV12-4 and TRBJ1-5; 10 nucleotides match TRBD1. The CDR3 length is 13 residues. V lost 6 bases and J lost 7; bases outside the gene matches: 3.

The chain is built from TRBV28 and TRBJ2-1; 8 positions agree with TRBD2. CDR3 length equals 16 residues. The V gene's germline CDR1 is MDHEN and CDR2 SYDVKM. The V segment lost 3 bases and the J segment 7 bases; nucleotides outside the gene matches: 11. CDR3 coding DNA: TGTGCCAGCAGTTTCCCCGCAGCGGGAGTATCAAATGAGCAGTTCTTC. As protein: CASSFPAAGVSNEQFF. Variable domain in full (rest from reference TRBV28 and TRBJ2-1): DVKVTQSSRYLVKRTGEKVFLECVQDMDHENMFWYRQDPGLGLRLIYFSYDVKMKEKGDIPEGYSVSREKKERFSLILESASTNQTSMYLCASSFPAAGVSNEQFFGPGTRLTVL.

In DNA form, the CDR3 reads TGTGCCAGCAGCCTTCGACAGGGGCGGAACTCCTATGGCTACACCTTC. Its translation is CASSLRQGRNSYGYTF. V is TRBV7-2 and J is TRBJ1-2; 8 nucleotides line up with TRBD1. Germline CDR1 SGHTA, CDR2 FQGNSA. V lost 5 bases to trimming and J lost 4 bases; unmatched junction nucleotides: 12. CDR3 length: 16 residues.